This T cell receptor (beta chain) was captured by sequencing in a study of neurological immune-mediated disorders. Findings of the study overall: The study found no CDR3 amino acid sequences shared by expanded clones across subjects, suggesting private repertoires in all groups.

As concerns this clonotype: No antigen is known for it.

It was by 5'RACE with 10-nucleotide random UMIs that the cDNA was made. Over 190 million TCR-beta sequences (from 15-18 subjects) were yielded by each sequencing run. In TCRdb, the 5' RACE reads were re-called with MiXCR into one record per CDR3 protein. The sample has about 50,000 distinct CDR3 sequences, roughly 10% seen once. The time point here: longitudinal time-point 1 (baseline). Trimming shortened V by 2 bases and J by 7 bases, and 13 bases separated the two germline ends. In germline, CDR1 is KGHDR, CDR2 SFDVKD. There are 14 residues in the CDR3. Material: PBMCs. The TCR originated in a woman aged 40-49 years in good health. The chain uses TRBV24-1 and TRBJ1-2, with D perhaps matching TRBD1 (6 bases). For the CDR3, the DNA is TGTGCCACCAGTGATTCGCAGGGGACGCTTGGCTACACCTTC. Its translation is CATSDSQGTLGYTF.